The source of this TCR beta chain is a study of cytomegalovirus exposure and HLA in healthy donors. Notes on the study in general: In a later analysis, TCR beta V- and J-gene trimming showed a link to a missense DCLRE1C variant.

PCR involved 60 Vbeta and 13 Jbeta primers. Clones were sequenced by immunoSEQ multiplex PCR, and TCRdb holds only the in-frame ones, with some missing. Of some 130,000 clones listed, 75% to 85% were seen once; the top ten hold approximately 2.5%. This clone was seen a few times. Its antigen remains unknown. This CDR3 contains 15 residues. Per the germline V gene, CDR1 is SGDLS and CDR2 is YYNGEE. V was clipped by 0 bases and J by 2 bases, with 11 bases between them. This TCR was sampled from a man in his fifties or sixties in good health and CMV-seronegative. The sample consisted of PBMCs. The J gene is TRBJ1-1, the V gene TRBV9; tentatively, D is TRBD1 (5 bases). CDR3 sequence: CASSVGGGSNTEAFF. The CDR3 nucleotides are TGTGCCAGCAGCGTAGGGGGGGGAAGCAACACTGAAGCTTTCTTT. Full variable domain (rest looked up from reference TRBV9 and TRBJ1-1): DSGVTQTPKHLITATGQRVTLRCSPRSGDLSVYWYQQSLDQGLQFLIQYYNGEERAKGNILERFSAQQFPDLHSELNLSSLELGDSALYFCASSVGGGSNTEAFFGQGTRLTVV.